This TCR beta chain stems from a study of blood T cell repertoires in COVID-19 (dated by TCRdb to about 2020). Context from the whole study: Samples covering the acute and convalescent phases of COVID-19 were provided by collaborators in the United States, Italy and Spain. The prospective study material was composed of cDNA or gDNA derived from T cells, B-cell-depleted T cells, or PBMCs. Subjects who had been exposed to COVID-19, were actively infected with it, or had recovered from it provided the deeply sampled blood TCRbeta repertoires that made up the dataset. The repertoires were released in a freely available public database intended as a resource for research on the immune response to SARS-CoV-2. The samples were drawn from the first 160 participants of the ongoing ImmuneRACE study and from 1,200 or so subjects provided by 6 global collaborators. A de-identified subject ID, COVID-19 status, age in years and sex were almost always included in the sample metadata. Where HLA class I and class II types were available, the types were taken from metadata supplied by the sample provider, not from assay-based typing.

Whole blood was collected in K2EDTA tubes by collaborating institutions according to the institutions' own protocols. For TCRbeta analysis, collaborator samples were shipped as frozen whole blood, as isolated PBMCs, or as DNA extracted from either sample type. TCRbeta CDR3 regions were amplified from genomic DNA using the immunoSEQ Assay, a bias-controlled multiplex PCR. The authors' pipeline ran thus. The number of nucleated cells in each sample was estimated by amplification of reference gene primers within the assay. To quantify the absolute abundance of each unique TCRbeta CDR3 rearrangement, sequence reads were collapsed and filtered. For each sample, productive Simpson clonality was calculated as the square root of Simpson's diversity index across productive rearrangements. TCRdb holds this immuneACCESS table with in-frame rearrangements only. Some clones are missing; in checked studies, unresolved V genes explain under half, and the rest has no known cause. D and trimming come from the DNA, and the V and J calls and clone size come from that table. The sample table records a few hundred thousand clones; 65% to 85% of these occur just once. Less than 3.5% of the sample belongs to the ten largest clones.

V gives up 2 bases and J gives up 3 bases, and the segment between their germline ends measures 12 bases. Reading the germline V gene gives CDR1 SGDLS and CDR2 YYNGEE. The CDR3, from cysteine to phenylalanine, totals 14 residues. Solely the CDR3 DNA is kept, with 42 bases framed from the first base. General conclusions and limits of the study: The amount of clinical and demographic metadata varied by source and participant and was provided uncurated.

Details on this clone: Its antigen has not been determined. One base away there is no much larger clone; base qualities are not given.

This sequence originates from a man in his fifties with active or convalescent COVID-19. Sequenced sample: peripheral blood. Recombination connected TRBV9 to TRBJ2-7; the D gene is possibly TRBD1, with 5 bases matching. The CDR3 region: CASSVEDTFYEQYF. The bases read TGTGCCAGCAGCGTCGAGGACACCTTCTACGAGCAGTACTTC.